This record looks at one T cell receptor beta chain sequence and its context. What antigen it recognizes has not been identified. The sample holds no much larger clone one base away, and base qualities are not on file. V drops 0 bases and J drops 14 bases, leaving 15 bases in between. The CDR3 contains 13 residues, cysteine and phenylalanine counted. Of all the DNA, just the CDR3 is kept, 39 bases in frame from base 1. The germline V gene provides CDR1 SGDLS and CDR2 YYNGEE. These data originate in a study of T cell responses to AZD1222 COVID-19 vaccine (TCRdb year 2021). For the wider study: AZD1222 recipients whose second dose came at about 4 weeks and those whose second dose came at about 12 weeks were combined into one group, since spike-specific TCR depth and breadth did not differ between the two schedules. TCR sequencing was performed for some 250 trial participants, of whom around 210 were given two doses of AZD1222 and some 26 were given two doses of MenACWY control vaccine. Enrollment into the trials was organized by age into subgroups of 18-55, 56-69 and 70-plus years, and those subgroups contained around 150, 28 and 57 TCR-sequenced participants, respectively.

The CDR3 regions of human TCRbeta chains were subjected to immunosequencing. On the study's bioinformatics: Repertoire TCRs were matched against a reference library of SARS-CoV-2-specific TCRs generated with the MIRA antigen-specificity platform. Breadth was defined as the fraction of unique TCRs that were SARS-CoV-2-associated. Depth was defined as the fraction of total T cells that were SARS-CoV-2-associated. Using the MIRA data, every spike-specific TCR was mapped to the spike region that the TCR reacted to and assigned to either a CD4 or a CD8 class. Log10-transformed breadth and depth values were compared by one-way ANOVA with Sidak's multiple comparisons tests. TCRdb re-hosts the immuneACCESS table, in-frame sequences only. Its copies lack some clones; in the studies checked, an unresolved V gene accounts for under half of them, and the cause for the rest is not known. The V and J calls and clone size are taken from that table; D and trimming were inferred from the DNA. The sample table shows about 100,000 clones, and 85% to 90% are seen once. 3% to 3.5% of the sample rests with the top ten.

This sample's time point label indicates: baseline before first vaccination. Samples from vaccinated people were obtained from the UK trials COV001 and COV002, which included a single-blind randomized controlled phase 2/3 trial of AZD1222 (ChAdOx1 nCoV-19) in healthy adults. For TCRbeta chain sequencing, PBMC samples were collected from trial participants at day 0 and at day 28 after the second dose. Points the paper makes about the study in general: No day 14 peak-response samples were available, so repertoires were characterized only after the peak T cell response. Participants were mostly white British, with more females than males. The authors suggested clonal diversity may have been underestimated. Epitopes outside the regions mutated in the B.1.351 and B.1.1.7 variants were reportedly recognized by nearly half of the unique spike-specific TCRs. After two AZD1222 doses, spike-specific TCR breadth and depth were significantly higher than at day 0 and than in MenACWY recipients. The 56-69-year group was small, and its depth increase did not reach significance, likely because of low power. CD4 TCRs associated with the vaccine covered the entire spike protein, and the dominant responses were in regions 160-218 and 743-854. Conclusions about previously exposed vaccinees are limited, since just five or six AZD1222 recipients were seropositive for SARS-CoV-2 at baseline.

This specimen was peripheral blood, taken on day 0 of AZD1222 vaccination. The sequence links TRBV9 to TRBJ2-1, with a tentative D gene TRBD2 over 6 matching bases. This clonotype was sampled from an adult in good health. The sequenced DNA is TGTGCCAGCAGCGTAGTTAACGGGGGAGAGAAGTTCTTC. Protein translation: CASSVVNGGEKFF.